This TCR beta chain was found in a study of blood T cell repertoires in COVID-19. The CDR3 has 13 amino acids. The germline gives CDR1 MDHEN, CDR2 SYDVKM. V lost 11 bases to trimming and J lost 9 bases, with 19 bases between them. Original methodology: Reference gene primers were amplified, and this amplification served to estimate nucleated cell counts. Here immunoSEQ multiplex PCR was the method, and the copy in TCRdb shows in-frame clones only, minus some. Clone size and the V and J calls come from that table; the DNA yielded D and trimming. This sample has about 120,000 clones, with about 85% found just once.

Sequencing used peripheral blood. The chain joins TRBV28 to TRBJ2-2, with D perhaps matching TRBD2 (6 bases). The receptor comes from a man in his 60s with acute or convalescent COVID-19. CDR3 coding DNA: TGTGCCGGGGGGAGACTGGACCAGCGGGAGCTGTTTTTT. Protein product: CAGGRLDQRELFF. The full variable domain, rest sourced from reference TRBV28 and TRBJ2-2, is DVKVTQSSRYLVKRTGEKVFLECVQDMDHENMFWYRQDPGLGLRLIYFSYDVKMKEKGDIPEGYSVSREKKERFSLILESASTNQTSMYLCAGGRLDQRELFFGEGSRLTVL.